The 27 T cell receptor beta chains in this list originate from one sample, sequenced in a study of CD8+CD57+ T cells in acquired aplastic anemia. Genomic DNA provided the template from which TCR beta VDJ and CDR3 profiles were obtained. MiXCR, run by TCRdb on the reads, gives a single entry per CDR3 protein. The sample carries more than 150,000 distinct CDR3 sequences, approximately 48% recorded once. CD8+CD57+ cell expansion had been shown by flow cytometry in patients chosen for sequencing. The sample consisted of sorted CD4+, CD8+, or CD8+CD57+ T cells (not recorded which) from PBMCs. The receptor source for this set is a human donor with aplastic anemia.

This clonotype was recorded many times. The chain couples TRBV5-4 to TRBJ2-7; D is ambiguous. The CDR3 is 15 amino acids. Trimming took off 1 base at V and 2 bases at J, with 13 bases between the two ends. Germline loops: CDR1 SGHNT, CDR2 YYREEE (reference sequence). The CDR3 DNA is TGTGCCAGCAGCTTGAAGGGCAAGGGAACCTACGAGCAGTACTTC. As protein: CASSLKGKGTYEQYF.

In this sample, this clonotype turned up many times. This chain joins TRBV7-9 and TRBJ1-2; 7 bases are shared with TRBD1. The ends lost 1 base at V and 7 bases at J; junction bases unmatched: 9. The CDR3 contains 15 residues. From germline, CDR1 is SEHNR and CDR2 FQNEAQ (reference sequence). The CDR3 sequence: CASSLGRGPISGYTF. CDR3 nucleotide sequence: TGTGCCAGCAGCTTAGGAAGGGGGCCTATTTCTGGCTACACCTTC.

This clonotype came up many times. V and J are TRBV19 and TRBJ2-6; TRBD1 might be the D (5 bases). V dropped 1 base and J dropped 2 bases, with 15 bases sitting between them. CDR3 length equals 18 residues. Looked up from germline, CDR1 is LNHDA and CDR2 is SQIVND (reference sequence). CDR3 residues: CASSIVPGPPPGANVLTF. As DNA, the CDR3 is TGTGCCAGTAGTATAGTACCAGGGCCACCACCTGGGGCCAACGTCCTGACTTTC.

This clonotype was observed a few times. This chain links TRBV6-1 with TRBJ2-2; 8 nucleotides line up with TRBD2. This CDR3 region has 14 residues. Unmatched junction bases numbered 6, after V lost 8 bases and J lost 4 bases. Looked up from germline, CDR1 is MNHNS and CDR2 is SASEGT. This chain's CDR3 is CASGPGGITGELFF. For the CDR3, the DNA is TGTGCCAGCGGACCGGGAGGGATCACCGGGGAGCTGTTTTTT.

This chain connects TRBV5-1 to TRBJ1-6; perhaps TRBD1 as D (6 bases). This CDR3 spans 17 amino acids. Germline loops: CDR1 SGHRS, CDR2 YFSETQ. V was cut by 4 bases and J by 8 bases, with 22 bases left in between. The CDR3 DNA sequence: TGCGCCAGCAGCCCTTGGGGGACATCGGGCAGGGATTCACCCCTCCACTTT. Amino acids: CASSPWGTSGRDSPLHF.

V gene TRBV6-1 combines with J gene TRBJ2-7, with TRBD2 matching 9 bases. This CDR3 is 16 amino acids long. CDR1 and CDR2 (germline): MNHNS, SASEGT. J lost 6 bases, V lost 6 bases, and 15 bases had no gene match. For the CDR3, the DNA is TGTGCCAGCAGCTGGCTAGCGGGATCCCTTCGGGGCGAGCAGTACTTC. Translated, it gives CASSWLAGSLRGEQYF.

The chain combines TRBV15 with TRBJ2-7; a weak D match, TRBD2 (5 bases). V lost 5 bases and J lost 1, with 21 bases in between. This CDR3 contains 17 residues. The germline CDR1 and CDR2 sequences are LNHNV and YYDKDF (reference sequence). CDR3 sequence (DNA): TGTGCCACCAGCGACCAAACGGGGTCCAGGCCTTCCTACGAGCAGTACTTC. This translates into CATSDQTGSRPSYEQYF.

The chain combines TRBV5-1 with TRBJ2-3; the D call may be TRBD1 or TRBD2 (5 bases each). There are 21 residues in the CDR3. Germline assignment: CDR1 SGHRS and CDR2 YFSETQ. Trimming took off 7 bases at V and 1 base at J, with 34 bases between the two ends. The CDR3 is CASRPVGDGTNPNLRTDTQYF. The CDR3 DNA sequence: TGCGCCAGCCGCCCGGTCGGGGACGGAACCAATCCCAATCTCCGCACAGATACGCAGTATTTT.

This clonotype has only a few counts. The chain links TRBV7-8 to TRBJ1-2; no reliable D call. Trimming took off 5 bases at V and 0 bases at J, with 13 bases between the two ends. The CDR3 consists of 15 residues. Germline V gene lookup returns CDR1 SGHVS and CDR2 FQNEAQ. In DNA, the CDR3 is TGTGCCAGCAGCAGGACGGAGCGAGCTAACTATGGCTACACCTTC. Amino acids: CASSRTERANYGYTF. Supplemented by reference TRBV7-8 and TRBJ1-2, the full variable domain reads GAGVSQSPRYKVAKRGQDVALRCDPISGHVSLFWYQQALGQGPEFLTYFQNEAQLDKSGLPSDRFFAERPEGSVSTLKIQRTQQEDSAVYLCASSRTERANYGYTFGSGTRLTVV.

A note on this clonotype: Compared with germline, one end of the junction differs, possibly owing to a read error. The rearrangement uses TRBV19 and TRBJ2-3; D might be TRBD1 (6 bases). The CDR3 loop spans 13 amino acids. Germline V gives CDR1 LNHDA, CDR2 SQIVND (reference sequence). The CDR3 here is CASSARQEDTQYF. The CDR3 nucleotides are TGTGCCAGCAGTGCCCGACAGGAAGATACGCAGTACTTT.

The chain joins TRBV6-4 to TRBJ2-1; 9 nucleotides agree with TRBD1. The CDR3 is made up of 13 amino acids. V lost 6 bases, J lost 7 bases, and 4 bases stayed unmatched. CDR1 and CDR2 from the germline V gene are MRHNA and SNTAGT. The CDR3 protein is CASSGTGSNEQFF. The CDR3 bases are TGTGCCAGCAGCGGGACAGGGTCGAATGAGCAGTTCTTC.

V usage is TRBV6-4 and J usage is TRBJ1-1; D not certain. V lost 4 bases and J 6 bases, leaving 0 bases between the germline ends. In germline, CDR1 is MRHNA, CDR2 SNTAGT. This CDR3 spans 9 amino acids. CDR3 region: CASSAEAFF. In DNA, the CDR3 is TGTGCCAGCAGTGCTGAAGCTTTCTTT.

CDR3 region: CASSTHRVPTGELFF. CDR3 nucleotides: TGTGCCAGCAGCACCCACAGGGTCCCAACCGGGGAGCTGTTTTTT. The gene calls are TRBV7-2 and TRBJ2-2; TRBD1 might be the D (6 bases). Germline V CDR1 and CDR2: SGHTA, FQGNSA. Trimming took off 5 bases at V and 5 bases at J, with 15 bases between the two ends. The CDR3 consists of 15 residues.

The chain employs TRBV11-1 and TRBJ2-1; TRBD2 aligns across 12 bases. Looked up from germline, CDR1 is SGHAT and CDR2 is FQDESV (reference sequence). The junction had 2 bases not matched to a gene; V was cut back by 4 bases and J by 7 bases. CDR3 length: 14 residues. The CDR3 coding sequence is TGTGCCAGCAGCTCCGGACTAGCGGGGAATGAGCAGTTCTTC. It specifies CASSSGLAGNEQFF.

This clonotype was seen just once. The junction differs from germline at one of its ends, possibly a read error. The chain couples TRBV2 to TRBJ2-7; TRBD1 matches 8 bases. This CDR3 is 14 amino acids long. Germline V gene lookup returns CDR1 SNHLY and CDR2 FYNNEI. The CDR3 region has the DNA TGTGCCAGCAGCTACGACAGGGGTTACCACGAGCGGTACTTC. It translates to CASSYDRGYHERYF. The full variable domain, in which reference TRBV2 and TRBJ2-7 provide the parts outside the CDR3, is EPEVTQTPSHQVTQMGQEVILRCVPISNHLYFYWYRQILGQKVEFLVSFYNNEISEKSEIFDDQFSVERPDGSNFTLKIRSTKLEDSAMYFCASSYDRGYHERYFGPGTRLTVT.

V usage is TRBV25-1 and J usage is TRBJ1-6; the D is unclear. The CDR3 has 17 residues. Trimming shortened V by 0 bases and J by 9 bases, and 18 bases separated the two germline ends. CDR1 is MGHDK, CDR2 SYGVNS, per germline. CDR3 nucleotide sequence: TGTGCCAGCAGTGAATATCTTGGGGTGGCGGGGATTTCACCCCTCCACTTT. It codes for CASSEYLGVAGISPLHF.

V usage is TRBV18 and J usage is TRBJ1-5, with D perhaps TRBD1 (6 bases). CDR1 is KGHSH, CDR2 LQKENI, per germline. This CDR3 comprises 13 residues. The germline V and J ends were trimmed by 4 bases and 9 bases, with 13 bases remaining between them. The CDR3, as DNA: TGTGCCAGCTCACTTGACCAGGGGAGGCCCCAGCATTTT. Its protein product is CASSLDQGRPQHF.

The gene calls are TRBV4-1 and TRBJ1-3; D is ambiguous. Trimming stripped 4 bases from V and 2 bases from J, with 12 bases between. Germline V gene lookup returns CDR1 MGHRA and CDR2 YSYEKL. The CDR3 sequence is 15 residues long. CDR3 DNA sequence: TGCGCCAGCAGCCCTCAGGTGACACCTGGAAACACCATATATTTT. Protein sequence: CASSPQVTPGNTIYF.

As DNA, the CDR3 is TGTGCCAGCAGTGAGAAGCTAGCGGGAGTCCAAACCGGGGAGCTGTTTTTT. Translation: CASSEKLAGVQTGELFF. The V and J genes are TRBV2 and TRBJ2-2, with 10 positions matching TRBD2. Trimming took 3 bases from V and 5 from J; bases not matched to a gene: 9. This CDR3 is 17 amino acids long. Germline values: CDR1 SNHLY, CDR2 FYNNEI. The complete variable domain, with remaining parts taken from reference TRBV2 and TRBJ2-2, reads EPEVTQTPSHQVTQMGQEVILRCVPISNHLYFYWYRQILGQKVEFLVSFYNNEISEKSEIFDDQFSVERPDGSNFTLKIRSTKLEDSAMYFCASSEKLAGVQTGELFFGEGSRLTVL.

This clonotype was detected many times. The CDR3 bases are TGTGCCAGCACCAGAGGTTGGGACGGACCCTACGAGCAGTACTTC. Its protein product is CASTRGWDGPYEQYF. V usage is TRBV6-1 and J usage is TRBJ2-7; D is possibly TRBD1 or TRBD2 (5 bases each). From germline, CDR1 is MNHNS and CDR2 SASEGT. V was clipped by 7 bases and J by 2 bases, with 18 bases between them. The CDR3 consists of 15 residues.

This clonotype was seen repeatedly, ten times or more. This chain links TRBV4-2 with TRBJ1-1, with D possibly matching TRBD1 (6 bases). The CDR3 is made up of 14 amino acids. The germline CDR1 and CDR2 sequences are LGHNA and YNFKEQ. The germline V and J ends were trimmed by 1 base and 9 bases, with 15 bases remaining between them. The chain's CDR3 is CASSQVQGNSQAFF. DNA of the CDR3: TGTGCCAGCAGCCAAGTTCAGGGGAATAGCCAAGCTTTCTTT.

At least ten counts were recorded for this clonotype. The chain couples TRBV5-6 to TRBJ1-6; D remains unclear. CDR1 and CDR2 from the germline V gene are SGHDT and YYEEEE. The CDR3 totals 15 residues. V gave up 0 bases and J gave up 5 bases, with 9 bases separating them. The CDR3: CASSLDSINNSPLHF. In nucleotides, the CDR3 is TGTGCCAGCAGCTTGGACAGCATTAATAATTCACCCCTCCACTTT. Full variable domain (remainder filled in from reference TRBV5-6 and TRBJ1-6): DAGVTQSPTHLIKTRGQQVTLRCSPKSGHDTVSWYQQALGQGPQFIFQYYEEEERQRGNFPDRFSGHQFPNYSSELNVNALLLGDSALYLCASSLDSINNSPLHFGNGTRLTVT.

The rearrangement joins TRBV24-1 to TRBJ2-1; 8 bases align to TRBD2. The CDR3 extends over 16 amino acids. The ends lost 5 bases at V and 9 bases at J; junction bases unmatched: 14. Per germline, CDR1 KGHDR and CDR2 SFDVKD. The CDR3 is CATSGASGSLRGEQFF. The DNA of the CDR3 is TGTGCCACCAGTGGGGCCAGCGGGAGTCTAAGGGGTGAGCAGTTCTTC.

Here the CDR3 DNA reads TGTGCCAGCAGCCCTCTAGCGGGAGGCAGCTCCTACAATGAGCAGTTCTTC. Its translation: CASSPLAGGSSYNEQFF. This rearrangement joins TRBV11-1 to TRBJ2-1, with 11 bases matching TRBD2. Trimming took 5 bases from V and 0 from J; bases not matched to a gene: 6. CDR1 is SGHAT and CDR2 is FQDESV in the germline V gene (reference sequence). The CDR3 spans 17 residues.

This clonotype was picked up many times. The V gene is TRBV5-6, the J gene TRBJ2-5; D is ambiguous. CDR3 length: 16 residues. Germline V gene lookup returns CDR1 SGHDT and CDR2 YYEEEE. V was clipped by 4 bases and J by 4 bases, with 20 bases between them. For the CDR3, the DNA is TGTGCCAGCAGCGCGCGACGGTCCCAACCCCCAGAGACCCAGTACTTC. This codes for CASSARRSQPPETQYF.

V and J are TRBV7-2 and TRBJ2-5; 7 bases align to TRBD1. The J segment lost 4 bases and the V segment lost 2 bases, leaving 7 bases of the junction unmatched. CDR3 length equals 15 residues. The germline V gene has CDR1 SGHTA and CDR2 FQGNSA. CDR3 residues: CASSLRQGEGETQYF. CDR3 coding DNA: TGTGCCAGCAGCTTAAGGCAGGGGGAAGGAGAGACCCAGTACTTC. The variable domain in full, completed from reference TRBV7-2 and TRBJ2-5, reads GAGVSQSPSNKVTEKGKDVELRCDPISGHTALYWYRQSLGQGLEFLIYFQGNSAPDKSGLPSDRFSAERTGGSVSTLTIQRTQQEDSAVYLCASSLRQGEGETQYFGPGTRLLVL.

The chain links TRBV5-4 to TRBJ2-2, with 10 positions matching TRBD1. Looked up from germline, CDR1 is SGHNT and CDR2 is YYREEE (reference sequence). The CDR3 spans 15 residues. V shed 3 bases and J 6 bases; nucleotides not matched to a gene: 5. In DNA form, the CDR3 reads TGTGCCAGCAGCTCTCCGGGACAGGGGCCCGGGGAGCTGTTTTTT. Translating it yields CASSSPGQGPGELFF. Together with reference TRBV5-4 and TRBJ2-2, the CDR3 gives the full variable domain: ETGVTQSPTHLIKTRGQQVTLRCSSQSGHNTVSWYQQALGQGPQFIFQYYREEENGRGNFPPRFSGLQFPNYSSELNVNALELDDSALYLCASSSPGQGPGELFFGEGSRLTVL.